This record concerns one TCR beta chain sequence. The sample comes from a study of blood T cells in healthy people across ages. This CDR3 is built from 19 residues. The germline V gene has CDR1 SGHVS and CDR2 FQNEAQ. Through a sample-barcoded 5' primer and a J-beta primer mix, a second PCR was run for about 7 to 12 cycles. A minimum of 3 million CDR3-containing paired-end reads was obtained for each sample. Via MiXCR, TCRdb re-called the 5' RACE reads, giving one row per CDR3 protein. This table has roughly 1,000,000 distinct CDR3 sequences, around 27% appearing once. This sample was shared with a second study, whose subject was T cells of mothers and their children. That work states: Each child gave about 3 million TCR beta CDR3 reads (each mother, over 10 million).

This rearrangement joins TRBV7-8 to TRBJ2-5; D tentatively reads TRBD1 or TRBD2 (5 bases each). The DNA end lines up better with TRBJ2-1; the J call may be wrong. The material sequenced was blood. The origin of this receptor is a girl aged 2 to 10 in good health. As DNA, the CDR3 is TGTGCCAGCAGCCCGCCCGCAAGGGACGCATTTTCCTCCAGCAATGAGCAGTTCTTC. Its protein is CASSPPARDAFSSSNEQFF.